The 27 T cell receptor beta chains given below trace back to one sample, sequenced in a study of T cell repertoires in cytomegalovirus infection (dated by TCRdb to about 2019). Their recognized antigens are unknown. For sequencing, an Illumina HiSeq 1500 was employed. TCRdb reworked the public reads: Q25 trimming with fastp, MiXCR clone assembly, productive beta chains retained. Merged by CDR3 protein, the rows form single entries marked with the most common genes and DNA. Present in this sample are over 95,000 distinct CDR3 sequences, over 30% of which were seen just once. The ten most abundant clones make up 41% of the sample. This specimen's treatment or condition label, interpreted: in vitro stimulation with specific CMV peptide epitopes to enrich CMV-specific T cells. The source material was CD8+ T cells from cultured PBMCs, sampled from culture after CMV antigen stimulation. The receptors were gathered from a human donor in good health (CMV status not recorded). Some clones in this sample may be carry-over from other donors' samples.

V usage is TRBV7-9 and J usage is TRBJ1-2, with D perhaps TRBD1 (5 bases). This CDR3 is 13 amino acids long. The V gene's germline CDR1 is SEHNR and CDR2 FQNEAQ (reference sequence). V was shortened by 5 bases and J by 2 bases, with 9 bases between the two germline ends. For the CDR3, the DNA is TGTGCCAGCAGCGAGGACACAAACTATGGCTACACCTTC. It translates to CASSEDTNYGYTF.

The table lists this clonotype with a few counts. The chain recombines TRBV7-2 with TRBJ1-1; no firm D call. Trimming removed 5 bases from V and 3 bases from J, with 13 bases in between. The CDR3 is 14 residues long. Germline V CDR1 and CDR2: SGHTA, FQGNSA. CDR3 amino acids: CASSPPRVDTEAFF. DNA of the CDR3: TGTGCCAGCAGCCCTCCGAGGGTTGACACTGAAGCTTTCTTT.

There are many counts of this clonotype. V usage is TRBV4-1 and J usage is TRBJ2-5; 7 bases are shared with TRBD1. From germline, CDR1 is MGHRA and CDR2 YSYEKL. The CDR3 has 15 amino acids. V lost 4 bases and J lost 7; bases outside the gene matches: 12. The CDR3: CASSLGTVREGTQYF. As DNA, the CDR3 is TGCGCCAGCAGCCTAGGGACAGTCAGAGAGGGGACCCAGTACTTC.

This clonotype was detected a few times. For the CDR3, the DNA is TGTGCCAGCAGCCAGGACAGTCAGGAGCAGTTCTTC. It specifies CASSQDSQEQFF. The gene calls are TRBV5-4 and TRBJ2-1; D might be TRBD1 (6 bases). Germline CDR1 SGHNT, CDR2 YYREEE (reference sequence). There are 12 residues in the CDR3. Trimming took off 4 bases at V and 10 bases at J, with 12 bases between the two ends.

Many counts were recorded for this clonotype. The J gene is TRBJ2-1, the V gene TRBV7-2; D remains ambiguous. The germline V gene has CDR1 SGHTA and CDR2 FQGNSA. This CDR3 contains 14 residues. The V and J ends lost 4 bases and 6 bases respectively, with 13 bases between them. CDR3 region: CASSSWDVGNEQFF. CDR3 DNA sequence: TGTGCCAGCAGCTCCTGGGATGTCGGCAATGAGCAGTTCTTC.

The V and J genes are TRBV12-3 or TRBV12-4 and TRBJ1-2; a weak D match, TRBD1 (5 bases). This CDR3 region has 14 residues. The V gene lost 4 bases and the J gene lost 8 bases, with 17 bases spanning the gap. As DNA, the CDR3 is TGTGCCAGCAGTTGGGGACTTATCGATTGGGGCTACACCTTC. It yields the protein CASSWGLIDWGYTF.

This clonotype was observed a few times. The gene calls are TRBV10-3 and TRBJ2-1; TRBD2 might be the D (6 bases). Trimming shortened V by 10 bases and J by 4 bases, and 14 bases separated the two germline ends. The CDR3 sequence is 13 residues long. Germline CDR1 and CDR2: ENHRY and SYGVKD. CDR3 DNA: TGTGCCACGCTTGTCGGGGGTTACAATGAGCAGTTCTTC. Amino acid sequence: CATLVGGYNEQFF.

This clonotype was observed a handful of times. This chain's CDR3 is CASSQDERGGDGYTF. The CDR3 DNA is TGCGCCAGCAGCCAAGATGAAAGGGGGGGAGATGGCTACACCTTC. The chain has TRBV4-1 and TRBJ1-2; TRBD1 might be the D (6 bases). Trimming removed 0 bases from V and 6 bases from J, with 14 bases in between. CDR3 length equals 15 residues. Germline V gene sequence: CDR1 MGHRA, CDR2 YSYEKL.

This clonotype turned up a few times. The J gene is TRBJ1-4, the V gene TRBV2, with D unclear. The CDR3 spans 15 residues. CDR1 and CDR2 from the germline V gene are SNHLY and FYNNEI. Trimming left V 6 bases short and J 0 bases short, with 11 bases between. The CDR3 region is CASRAGVATNEKLFF. CDR3 DNA sequence: TGTGCCAGCAGGGCCGGGGTGGCAACTAATGAAAAACTGTTTTTT.

The chain is built from TRBV29-1 and TRBJ2-7; the D gene is possibly TRBD2 (6 bases). Germline V gives CDR1 SQVTM, CDR2 ANQGSEA. V was trimmed by 4 bases and J by 0 bases, leaving 10 bases between them. The CDR3 is made up of 13 amino acids. The CDR3 DNA follows: TGCAGCGTTGTGGAGGGGAACTCCTACGAGCAGTACTTC. Its protein is CSVVEGNSYEQYF.

This clonotype was counted between two and nine times. This chain links TRBV12-3 or TRBV12-4 with TRBJ1-1; possible D gene TRBD1, 5 bases. The V end lost 6 bases, the J end lost 5 bases, and 13 bases lay between the germline ends. The CDR3 spans 13 residues. CDR3 sequence (DNA): TGTGCCAGCAGCCCCCTCGGGGGAACTGAAGCTTTCTTT. This encodes CASSPLGGTEAFF.

This clonotype was seen a few times. CDR3 in amino acids: CASNTRTSGVYEQFF. CDR3 DNA: TGTGCCAGCAACACCCGGACTAGCGGGGTGTATGAGCAGTTCTTC. The rearrangement joins TRBV7-2 to TRBJ2-1; 12 bases map to TRBD2. Germline trimming cut 7 bases from V and 8 bases from J; bases unmatched to any gene: 9. Per germline, CDR1 SGHTA and CDR2 FQGNSA. There are 15 residues in the CDR3.

This clonotype was found a few times. For the CDR3, the DNA is TGTGCCAGTAGTCCATGGGCGACAGGGTGGAACACCGGGGAGCTGTTTTTT. Translated: CASSPWATGWNTGELFF. V is TRBV19 and J is TRBJ2-2; 7 positions match TRBD1. J lost 1 base, V lost 5 bases, and 10 bases had no gene match. The CDR3 spans 17 residues. Germline values: CDR1 LNHDA, CDR2 SQIVND (reference sequence). The full variable domain, in which reference TRBV19 and TRBJ2-2 provide the parts outside the CDR3, is DGGITQSPKYLFRKEGQNVTLSCEQNLNHDAMYWYRQDPGQGLRLIYYSQIVNDFQKGDIAEGYSVSREKKESFPLTVTSAQKNPTAFYLCASSPWATGWNTGELFFGEGSRLTVL.

J is TRBJ2-7 and V is TRBV12-3 or TRBV12-4, with D perhaps being TRBD1 or TRBD2 (5 bases each). The length of the CDR3 is 14 residues. The germline V and J ends were trimmed by 8 bases and 5 bases, with 19 bases remaining between them. DNA of the CDR3: TGTGCCAGCTCCCCAGCCGGGGCACTCGACGAGCAGTACTTC. This sequence encodes CASSPAGALDEQYF.

This CDR3 reads CASIPLVIDTQYF. CDR3 nucleotides: TGTGCCAGCATCCCCCTAGTAATAGATACGCAGTATTTT. This rearrangement joins TRBV7-9 to TRBJ2-3; D uncertain. Trimming took 7 bases from V and 5 from J, leaving 13 bases between them. Germline V lookup: CDR1 SEHNR, CDR2 FQNEAQ (reference sequence). There are 13 residues in the CDR3.

This clonotype was observed at least ten times. The J gene is TRBJ2-6, the V gene TRBV7-8, with D hard to call. V was shortened by 5 bases and J by 15 bases, with 11 bases between the two germline ends. The CDR3 covers 11 residues. Germline CDR1 and CDR2: SGHVS and FQNEAQ. CDR3 DNA: TGTGCCAGCAGCGACCCTACCGGCCTGACTTTC. Its protein product is CASSDPTGLTF.

This clonotype was seen more than once but under ten times. This rearrangement joins TRBV10-3 to TRBJ1-1; D remains unclear. Trimming left V 0 bases short and J 0 bases short, with 11 bases between. This CDR3 has 16 residues. The germline V gene encodes CDR1 ENHRY and CDR2 SYGVKD. The CDR3 is CAISESVVRLNTEAFF. The CDR3 coding sequence is TGTGCCATCAGTGAGTCAGTAGTCCGGCTGAACACTGAAGCTTTCTTT.

The V gene is TRBV7-8, the J gene TRBJ2-1; the D gene is possibly TRBD1 (7 bases). Per germline, CDR1 SGHVS and CDR2 FQNEAQ. The V end lost 0 bases, the J end lost 12 bases, and 18 bases lay between the germline ends. The CDR3 consists of 15 residues. CDR3 sequence (DNA): TGTGCCAGCAGCTTAGCGCTGGAGGGGGCGCGGGGGCAGTTCTTC. As protein: CASSLALEGARGQFF.

DNA for the CDR3: TGTGCCAGTAGTATTATTGGGGGGTACACTGAAGCTTTCTTT. Amino acid sequence: CASSIIGGYTEAFF. V and J are TRBV19 and TRBJ1-1, with a possible D match to TRBD1 (5 bases). The CDR3 sequence is 14 residues long. Germline V gene data show CDR1 as LNHDA and CDR2 as SQIVND (reference sequence). The V end was cut by 3 bases, the J end by 3 bases, with 11 bases between.

This clonotype has just a few counts. The chain is built from TRBV7-6 and TRBJ2-7; TRBD2 is a possible D gene (5 bases). V lost 1 base to trimming and J lost 2 bases, with 12 bases between them. Germline lookup yields CDR1 SGHVS and CDR2 FNYEAQ. The CDR3 is 15 residues long. This CDR3 reads CASSLVGEMPYEQYF. The DNA of the CDR3 is TGTGCCAGCAGCTTAGTCGGGGAGATGCCCTACGAGCAGTACTTC.

The chain joins TRBV5-6 to TRBJ2-2; D unclear. The germline V and J ends were trimmed by 1 base and 5 bases, with 15 bases remaining between them. Germline lookup yields CDR1 SGHDT and CDR2 YYEEEE. CDR3 size: 16 residues. The CDR3 bases are TGTGCCAGCAGCTTGTCGGCCATAACTACTACCGGGGAGCTGTTTTTT. This translates into CASSLSAITTTGELFF.

The V call is TRBV11-1, the J call TRBJ2-7; weak D call: TRBD2 (6 bases). The V gene's germline CDR1 is SGHAT and CDR2 FQDESV (reference sequence). The CDR3 contains 14 residues. Trimming shortened V by 0 bases and J by 5 bases, and 11 bases separated the two germline ends. Here the CDR3 reads CASSLAPGSDEQYF. The CDR3 nucleotides are TGTGCCAGCAGCTTAGCGCCCGGGAGCGACGAGCAGTACTTC.

J is TRBJ1-1 and V is TRBV4-3; unclear D gene. Germline V gene lookup returns CDR1 LGHNA and CDR2 YSLEER. This CDR3 has 15 amino acids. V was trimmed by 1 base and J by 1 base, leaving 10 bases between them. As DNA, the CDR3 is TGCGCCAGCAGCCAAGGGCGAAGGGCGAACACTGAAGCTTTCTTT. It is translated as CASSQGRRANTEAFF.

There are many counts of this clonotype. The chain combines TRBV11-1 with TRBJ1-1, with 7 nucleotides matching TRBD1. J gave up 1 base and V 5 bases, and 7 bases lay outside the gene matches. The CDR3 totals 15 residues. The germline CDR1 and CDR2 sequences are SGHAT and FQDESV (reference sequence). CDR3 sequence: CASSPAEGANTEAFF. For the CDR3, the DNA is TGTGCCAGCAGCCCAGCAGAGGGGGCGAACACTGAAGCTTTCTTT. Full variable domain (missing parts from reference TRBV11-1 and TRBJ1-1): EAEVAQSPRYKITEKSQAVAFWCDPISGHATLYWYRQILGQGPELLVQFQDESVVDDSQLPKDRFSAERLKGVDSTLKIQPAELGDSAMYLCASSPAEGANTEAFFGQGTRLTVV.

The chain joins TRBV20-1 to TRBJ2-7; maybe TRBD2 (5 bases). The CDR3 is 14 residues long. Germline V gives CDR1 DFQATT, CDR2 SNEGSKA (reference sequence). V lost 0 bases, J lost 0 bases, and 9 bases lay in between. The CDR3 nucleotides are TGCAGTGCTAGAGATCGACGGGGCTCCTACGAGCAGTACTTC. Protein sequence: CSARDRRGSYEQYF.

V and J are TRBV15 and TRBJ2-3; D possibly matches TRBD1 or TRBD2 (6 bases each). The CDR3 has 15 amino acids. Germline CDR1 is LNHNV and CDR2 is YYDKDF (reference sequence). V was clipped by 10 bases and J by 5 bases, with 22 bases between them. CDR3 coding DNA: TGTGCCATCCCGGGGGTAACGGGGGCCGGAGATACGCAGTATTTT. This translates into CAIPGVTGAGDTQYF.

The chain uses TRBV2 and TRBJ1-5; a possible D gene is TRBD1 (6 bases). The germline V gene encodes CDR1 SNHLY and CDR2 FYNNEI. Trimming removed 5 bases at V and 4 bases at J, with 12 bases between. The CDR3 runs to 14 residues. The CDR3 here is CASSPQGMNQPQHF. The CDR3 coding sequence is TGTGCCAGCAGTCCTCAGGGGATGAATCAGCCCCAGCATTTT.